Listed below are T cell receptor beta chains from one sample, sequenced in a study of blood T cells in healthy people across ages. Using its own MiXCR run on the 5' RACE reads, TCRdb lists one record per CDR3 protein. The data hold 700,000 or so distinct CDR3 sequences, with around 41% observed a single time. The sequenced material came from blood. The source of these receptors is a man older than 75 in good health. Each CDR3 is given with its conserved first and last residue. The listing skips clone size in some rows; elsewhere it reads once, few, many or a size class.

CDR3aa	abundance	v_gene	j_gene
CATSRGTGGAYSYNEQFF	few	TRBV15	TRBJ2-1
CASRGGQGGTDTQYF	once	TRBV28	TRBJ2-3
CASSQVIGGNQPQHF	once	TRBV4-1	TRBJ1-5
CASSPPPGLSWYF	once	TRBV7-2	TRBJ2-3
CASSELLGFTDAQYF	.	TRBV2	TRBJ2-3
CASSLEVFNEQFF	few	TRBV7-2	TRBJ2-1
CSARPPPALGPGRNEKLFF	few	TRBV20-1	TRBJ1-4
CSAREGGRHTEAFF	.	TRBV20-1	TRBJ1-1
CASSEGTAGKQYF	few	TRBV25-1	TRBJ2-5
CSAQAGTGGYNEQYF	.	TRBV20-1	TRBJ2-5
CASSQVSGETQYF	few	TRBV14	TRBJ2-5
CSAARGGSGASTDTQYF	many	TRBV20-1	TRBJ2-3
CASSSTAAGEQYF	.	TRBV27	TRBJ2-7
CASSHTRDPGSYEQYF	few	TRBV7-2	TRBJ2-7
CASSRLAGGPIGELFF	.	TRBV3-1	TRBJ2-2
CSVEGTTGGGLDEQFF	.	TRBV29-1	TRBJ2-1
CASSRDRGAETQYF	few	TRBV3-1	.
CSARDQGTDTQYF	few	TRBV20-1	TRBJ2-3
CASSLPGTGIHEQYF	many	TRBV28	TRBJ2-7
CASSQALRGQGNSPLHF	few	TRBV4-2	TRBJ1-6
CSAERTGASYEQYF	few	TRBV20-1	TRBJ2-7
CASSQKRTRAVDTQYF	few	TRBV14	TRBJ2-3
CASSLNGVGGYTF	few	TRBV27	TRBJ1-2
CASSGDRPSKQPQHF	.	TRBV2	TRBJ1-5
CTSSLIGMGDNEQFF	.	TRBV27	TRBJ2-1
CASSSEGETQYF	.	TRBV18	TRBJ2-5
CASSLRLLTGELFF	.	TRBV12-3/TRBV12-4	TRBJ2-2
CASSSEGIGRETQYF	.	TRBV5-1	TRBJ2-5
CASSTMMEGQWKETQYF	few	TRBV6-2/TRBV6-3	TRBJ2-5
CASSLRGVPRDVGGYTF	.	TRBV7-9	TRBJ1-2
CSARPFRAPEYNEQFF	few	TRBV20-1	TRBJ2-1
CASIVTAGDNYGYTF	few	TRBV6-1	TRBJ1-2
CASRTGSNEKLFF	.	TRBV7-9	TRBJ1-4
CASSGQSNQPQHF	.	TRBV6-4	TRBJ1-5
CASSALQGGGETQYF	.	TRBV19	TRBJ2-5
CRARAVSQPQHF	.	TRBV20-1	TRBJ1-5
CASTGQPGSIQYF	.	TRBV5-1	.
CASSLSSSVYNEQFF	.	TRBV10-1	TRBJ2-1
CASSLDSAGGPVDEQFF	.	TRBV5-1	TRBJ2-1
CASTLEPGPRGNEQFF	few	TRBV7-2	TRBJ2-1